A single sample is the source of the 27 T cell receptor beta chains below, sequenced in a study of blood T cell repertoires in COVID-19. The protocol was immunoSEQ multiplex PCR, while the TCRdb copy is restricted to in-frame clones and leaves out a portion. The repertoire holds more than 200,000 clones, with roughly 83% as singletons. The specimen sequenced was peripheral blood. These TCRs come from a man older than 75 with acute or convalescent COVID-19.

V gene TRBV28 combines with J gene TRBJ2-7; 11 bases align to TRBD2. The CDR3 sequence is 15 residues long. The germline V gene encodes CDR1 MDHEN and CDR2 SYDVKM. The trim removed 3 bases at V and 2 bases at J, leaving 3 bases unmatched. The CDR3 DNA is TGTGCCAGCAGTTTGGTAGCGGGGGGGCCCTACGAGCAGTACTTC. The encoded protein is CASSLVAGGPYEQYF. The entire variable domain, with the rest obtained from reference TRBV28 and TRBJ2-7, is as follows: DVKVTQSSRYLVKRTGEKVFLECVQDMDHENMFWYRQDPGLGLRLIYFSYDVKMKEKGDIPEGYSVSREKKERFSLILESASTNQTSMYLCASSLVAGGPYEQYFGPGTRLTVT.

The rearrangement links TRBV5-1 to TRBJ1-1, with a tentative D call TRBD1 (5 bases). The CDR3 sequence is 15 residues long. Germline CDR1 is SGHRS and CDR2 is YFSETQ. V lost 4 bases, J lost 5 bases, and 18 bases lay in between. CDR3 in amino acids: CASSDPRGKRTEAFF. For the CDR3, the DNA is TGCGCCAGCAGCGATCCTCGGGGGAAGAGGACTGAAGCTTTCTTT.

The V and J genes are TRBV18 and TRBJ2-2; tentatively, D is TRBD1 (6 bases). The CDR3 runs 15 residues. V lost 5 bases to trimming and J lost 7 bases, with 17 bases between them. The germline V gene has CDR1 KGHSH and CDR2 LQKENI. Written as DNA, the CDR3 is TGTGCCAGCTCAGACGACAGGCGACCAGTCGGGGAGCTGTTTTTT. Its protein product is CASSDDRRPVGELFF.

The V gene is TRBV12-3 or TRBV12-4, the J gene TRBJ2-1, with TRBD2 identical over 8 bases. Losses at the gene ends were 10 bases for V and 5 bases for J; bases not matched to a gene: 4. This CDR3 is built from 12 residues. The CDR3 loop is CATGGAHNEQFF. Written as DNA, the CDR3 is TGTGCCACCGGGGGGGCCCACAATGAGCAGTTCTTC.

CDR3: CASRQGQTSTDTQYF. The CDR3 nucleotides are TGTGCCAGTAGACAGGGGCAGACTAGCACAGATACGCAGTATTTT. The rearrangement links TRBV19 to TRBJ2-3; 7 nucleotides line up with TRBD1. Germline CDR1 LNHDA, CDR2 SQIVND (reference sequence). Germline trimming cut 6 bases from V and 0 bases from J; bases unmatched to any gene: 6. This CDR3 is 15 amino acids long.

The table lists this clone with a few counts. The chain couples TRBV7-8 to TRBJ1-1, with 11 positions matching TRBD1. Trimming took 5 bases from V and 11 from J; bases not matched to a gene: 7. Germline-derived CDR1 and CDR2 are SGHVS and FQNEAQ. The CDR3 runs 13 residues. CDR3 in amino acids: CASSPGQGAVAFF. In DNA form, the CDR3 reads TGTGCCAGCAGCCCAGGACAGGGGGCCGTGGCTTTCTTT. The full variable domain, its missing parts supplied by reference TRBV7-8 and TRBJ1-1, is GAGVSQSPRYKVAKRGQDVALRCDPISGHVSLFWYQQALGQGPEFLTYFQNEAQLDKSGLPSDRFFAERPEGSVSTLKIQRTQQEDSAVYLCASSPGQGAVAFFGQGTRLTVV.

The chain carries TRBV3-1 (or the pseudogene TRBV3-2) and TRBJ2-7; 10 nucleotides align to TRBD2. The CDR3 loop spans 16 amino acids. CDR1 LGHDT and CDR2 YNNKEL come from the germline V gene (reference sequence). With 1 base clipped from V and 3 bases from J, the junction kept 6 bases outside the gene matches. CDR3: CASSQGTLAGIYEQYF. The DNA of the CDR3 is TGTGCCAGCAGCCAAGGGACACTAGCGGGGATCTACGAGCAGTACTTC.

The chain is built from TRBV5-1 and TRBJ2-3, with TRBD2 matching 7 bases. J gave up 1 base and V 6 bases, and 8 bases lay outside the gene matches. The germline CDR1 and CDR2 sequences are SGHRS and YFSETQ. There are 15 residues in the CDR3. In DNA, the CDR3 is TGCGCCAGCACGGGCGGGAGAGGGGGCACAGATACGCAGTATTTT. Translation: CASTGGRGGTDTQYF.

V is TRBV15 and J is TRBJ2-7, with a possible D match to TRBD1 (6 bases). The CDR3 spans 16 residues. Deletions cut 5 bases from V and 5 bases from J, with 22 bases between. CDR1 is LNHNV, CDR2 YYDKDF, per germline (reference sequence). The CDR3, as DNA: TGTGCCACCAGCGGGGGCCAAGGGGCCTTGAACGACGAGCAGTACTTC. Translation: CATSGGQGALNDEQYF.

The chain couples TRBV28 to TRBJ2-7; 8 bases agree with TRBD1. This CDR3 has 14 residues. CDR1 MDHEN and CDR2 SYDVKM come from the germline V gene. With V trimmed by 3 bases and J by 5 bases, 6 bases remained unmatched. CDR3: CASSFPGQGHEQYF. The CDR3 nucleotides are TGTGCCAGCAGTTTTCCCGGACAGGGTCACGAGCAGTACTTC. Based on the CDR3 plus reference TRBV28 and TRBJ2-7, the full variable domain is DVKVTQSSRYLVKRTGEKVFLECVQDMDHENMFWYRQDPGLGLRLIYFSYDVKMKEKGDIPEGYSVSREKKERFSLILESASTNQTSMYLCASSFPGQGHEQYFGPGTRLTVT.

The DNA of the CDR3 is TGTGCCAGCAGTTTTGACCGACAGGGTCAGTCACCCCTCCACTTT. This translates into CASSFDRQGQSPLHF. This chain joins TRBV6-5 and TRBJ1-6, with 7 nucleotides matching TRBD1. CDR3 length: 15 residues. The germline V gene has CDR1 MNHEY and CDR2 SVGAGI. V lost 4 bases and J lost 10; bases outside the gene matches: 10.

V and J are TRBV7-9 and TRBJ2-1; 11 nucleotides match TRBD2. The J segment lost 7 bases and the V segment lost 2 bases, leaving 4 bases of the junction unmatched. This CDR3 region has 15 residues. CDR1 and CDR2 (germline): SEHNR, FQNEAQ (reference sequence). Here the CDR3 DNA reads TGTGCCAGCAGCTTACTCGGGACTAGCGGTAATGAGCAGTTCTTC. This gives the protein CASSLLGTSGNEQFF.

The rearrangement uses TRBV6-5 and TRBJ2-5; maybe TRBD1 (6 bases). The CDR3 runs 13 residues. Trimming removed 6 bases from V and 4 bases from J, with 12 bases in between. CDR1 is MNHEY, CDR2 SVGAGI, per germline. CDR3 nucleotides: TGTGCCAGCAGGTCCGCAGGGGTAGAGACCCAGTACTTC. It yields the protein CASRSAGVETQYF.

This clone has only one observation. The chain couples TRBV5-4 to TRBJ1-3; D gene uncertain. In germline, CDR1 is SGHNT, CDR2 YYREEE (reference sequence). Between the trimmed V and J ends, which lost 3 bases and 0 bases, there was a span of 22 bases. The CDR3 has 19 amino acids. The CDR3 DNA reads as TGTGCCAGCAGCTCCACCTGGACCGGGAGGTCGAGCTCTGGAAACACCATATATTTT. The encoded protein is CASSSTWTGRSSSGNTIYF.

Worth noting for this clone: Other DNA variants within this sample encode the same CDR3. The chain employs TRBV6-5 and TRBJ2-1; maybe TRBD2 (5 bases). The CDR3 consists of 16 residues. Germline values: CDR1 MNHEY, CDR2 SVGAGI. Trimming removed 2 bases at V and 0 bases at J, with 11 bases between. The CDR3 nucleotides are TGTGCCAGCAGTTACATTCTAGGGAGCTCCTACAATGAGCAGTTCTTC. Its protein is CASSYILGSSYNEQFF.

The rearrangement joins TRBV6-5 to TRBJ1-6, with a tentative D call TRBD1 (6 bases). Trimming took off 6 bases at V and 14 bases at J, with 20 bases between the two ends. This CDR3 is 14 amino acids long. Germline CDR1 and CDR2: MNHEY and SVGAGI. The CDR3, as DNA: TGTGCCAGCAGCCCAGGACAGCTCCGGGGGGCCCTCCACTTT. Protein sequence: CASSPGQLRGALHF.

The V gene is TRBV10-3, the J gene TRBJ1-5; TRBD1 matches 12 bases. The CDR3 is made up of 18 amino acids. With 0 bases clipped from V and 0 bases from J, the junction kept 3 bases outside the gene matches. The germline gives CDR1 ENHRY, CDR2 SYGVKD. DNA for the CDR3: TGTGCCATCAGTGAGTCGGGACAGGGGGCGCTTAGCAATCAGCCCCAGCATTTT. Translating it yields CAISESGQGALSNQPQHF.

V and J are TRBV7-9 and TRBJ2-7; 9 bases align to TRBD2. The CDR3 has 13 residues. From germline, CDR1 is SEHNR and CDR2 FQNEAQ (reference sequence). V was pared by 5 bases and J by 5 bases, with 4 bases of the junction left unmatched. The CDR3 protein is CASSRGGADEQYF. The CDR3 bases are TGTGCCAGCAGCCGCGGGGGGGCGGACGAGCAGTACTTC.

This clone appeared a single time. J is TRBJ1-2 and V is TRBV23-1, with TRBD1 as a possible D gene (5 bases). TRBV23-1 is an ORF for which the function is uncertain. This CDR3 comprises 18 residues. Trimming took 0 bases from V and 4 from J, leaving 21 bases between them. CDR3 nucleotides: TGCGCCAGCAGTCAATCATGGGGGGACCAAACAGTCCCCTATGGCTACACCTTC. This sequence encodes CASSQSWGDQTVPYGYTF.

The chain carries TRBV6-1 and TRBJ2-2; D may be TRBD1 (5 bases). Trimming took off 4 bases at V and 7 bases at J, with 13 bases between the two ends. CDR1 and CDR2 (germline): MNHNS, SASEGT. The CDR3 is made up of 14 amino acids. The DNA for the CDR3 is TGTGCCAGCAGTGCCTGGGGCCGAGGCGGGGAGCTGTTTTTT. Amino acid sequence: CASSAWGRGGELFF.

The rearrangement uses TRBV2 and TRBJ2-3, with D perhaps matching TRBD1 (6 bases). Trimming left V 5 bases short and J 0 bases short, with 15 bases between. Germline-derived CDR1 and CDR2 are SNHLY and FYNNEI. The CDR3 has 16 residues. The CDR3 DNA is TGTGCCAGCAGTCCGAACGACAGGAGAAGCACAGATACGCAGTATTTT. This gives the protein CASSPNDRRSTDTQYF. Based on the CDR3 plus reference TRBV2 and TRBJ2-3, the full variable domain is EPEVTQTPSHQVTQMGQEVILRCVPISNHLYFYWYRQILGQKVEFLVSFYNNEISEKSEIFDDQFSVERPDGSNFTLKIRSTKLEDSAMYFCASSPNDRRSTDTQYFGPGTRLTVL.

The CDR3 DNA reads as TGTGCCAGCAGCCCAGCCCGGGGAGGGAACACTGAAGCTTTCTTT. Translating gives CASSPARGGNTEAFF. This chain links TRBV4-2 with TRBJ1-1, with D uncertain. Germline CDR1 and CDR2: LGHNA and YNFKEQ. Trimming shortened V by 4 bases and J by 1 base, and 13 bases separated the two germline ends. The CDR3 contains 15 residues.

The chain couples TRBV9 to TRBJ2-1; 15 positions match TRBD2. The J segment lost 4 bases and the V segment lost 1 base, leaving 6 bases of the junction unmatched. Germline-derived CDR1 and CDR2 are SGDLS and YYNGEE. The CDR3 totals 18 residues. CDR3 protein: CASSVRWGLAGGYNEQFF. In DNA, the CDR3 is TGTGCCAGCAGCGTACGTTGGGGACTAGCGGGAGGTTACAATGAGCAGTTCTTC. The entire variable domain, with the rest obtained from reference TRBV9 and TRBJ2-1, is as follows: DSGVTQTPKHLITATGQRVTLRCSPRSGDLSVYWYQQSLDQGLQFLIQYYNGEERAKGNILERFSAQQFPDLHSELNLSSLELGDSALYFCASSVRWGLAGGYNEQFFGPGTRLTVL.

The genes are TRBV11-3 and TRBJ2-2; D perhaps matches TRBD2 (6 bases). V lost 5 bases and J 7 bases, leaving 20 bases between the germline ends. Germline V gives CDR1 SGHNT, CDR2 YENEEA. CDR3 length equals 16 residues. This CDR3 reads CASSPSLTGEIGELFF. As DNA, the CDR3 is TGTGCCAGCAGCCCGTCTTTGACGGGGGAAATCGGGGAGCTGTTTTTT.

V and J are TRBV5-1 and TRBJ2-2; possibly TRBD2 for D (6 bases). CDR1 is SGHRS, CDR2 YFSETQ, per germline. The CDR3 covers 15 residues. V gave up 4 bases and J gave up 6 bases, with 16 bases separating them. The chain's CDR3 is CASSPRTAGSGELFF. The DNA for the CDR3 is TGCGCCAGCAGCCCCCGAACGGCGGGATCCGGGGAGCTGTTTTTT.

This chain uses TRBV28 with TRBJ1-5; D possibly corresponds to TRBD1 (5 bases). Germline lookup yields CDR1 MDHEN and CDR2 SYDVKM. CDR3 length: 15 amino acids. The V end was cut by 1 base, the J end by 2 bases, with 9 bases between. CDR3 residues: CASSLSGQGNQPQHF. As DNA, the CDR3 is TGTGCCAGCAGTTTATCCGGACAAGGCAATCAGCCCCAGCATTTT.

The chain joins TRBV11-2 to TRBJ1-2; D ambiguous. CDR3 length: 12 residues. The V end lost 2 bases, the J end lost 6 bases, and 7 bases lay between the germline ends. Germline V gene lookup returns CDR1 SGHAT and CDR2 FQNNGV. DNA of the CDR3: TGTGCCAGCAGCTTATCCGGGGATGGCTACACCTTC. Its protein is CASSLSGDGYTF.